The present T cell receptor (beta chain) was sequenced within a study of shared clonotypes between healthy human individuals. In the study overall: For every donor, three CD4 naive, three CD4 memory, two CD8 naive and one CD8 memory plates were used. Findings and limits, study-wide: Shared clonotypes across all four donors exceeded non-shared ones in generation probability.

The data were produced by immunoSEQ multiplex PCR, yet TCRdb's version contains in-frame clones alone and is incomplete. Of fewer than 3 million clones listed, roughly 90% are singletons. CDR3 size: 13 residues. Germline CDR1 is LNHDA and CDR2 is SQIVND (reference sequence). V shed 6 bases and J shed 2 bases, with 11 bases lying between them. Remarks on this clone: Its antigen is unknown.

This chain links TRBV19 with TRBJ2-7, with D possibly matching TRBD1 (6 bases). This TCR was sampled from a man younger than 35 in good health. Some clones in this sample may be carry-over from other donors' samples. Sequenced material: naive CD4+ T cells from PBMCs. As to subset: CD45RA+ positively selected. This chain's CDR3 is CASSRQAAYEQYF. The CDR3 DNA reads as TGTGCCAGTAGCCGACAGGCCGCCTACGAGCAGTACTTC.